Below, 2 T cell receptor beta chains from the same sample are listed, as sequenced in a study of cytomegalovirus exposure and HLA in healthy donors. The PCR ran on 60 Vbeta and 13 Jbeta primers. Here immunoSEQ multiplex PCR was the method, and the copy in TCRdb shows in-frame clones only, minus some. The table includes roughly 120,000 clones, about four fifths detected once. Input material: PBMCs. The receptors stem from a man aged 35-49 years in good health and CMV-seronegative.

The chain employs TRBV4-2 and TRBJ2-1; 8 nucleotides agree with TRBD2. The CDR3 covers 15 residues. Looked up from germline, CDR1 is LGHNA and CDR2 is YNFKEQ. The J segment lost 2 bases and the V segment lost 3 bases, leaving 3 bases of the junction unmatched. CDR3 loop: CASSQAGGTYNEQFF. Written as DNA, the CDR3 is TGTGCCAGCAGCCAGGCGGGGGGAACCTACAATGAGCAGTTCTTC.

This sequence joins TRBV18 and TRBJ1-1; possible D gene TRBD1, 6 bases. Germline-derived CDR1 and CDR2 are KGHSH and LQKENI. This CDR3 contains 17 residues. V lost 1 base and J lost 1, with 16 bases in between. The chain's CDR3 is CASSPLSPGHPNTEAFF. CDR3 DNA: TGTGCCAGCTCACCACTGAGTCCGGGACACCCGAACACTGAAGCTTTCTTT.